Presented here are 22 T cell receptor beta chains from one specimen sequenced in a study of T-cell memory formation after mild COVID-19 listed by TCRdb under 2021. Libraries were built with 5' RACE. Sequencing instrument: Illumina NovaSeq 6000. The public reads were quality trimmed at Q25 with fastp and then assembled into clones with MiXCR by TCRdb, keeping productive beta chains. Rows merge per CDR3 protein into single entries with the most common DNA and genes. The sample table holds approximately 250,000 distinct CDR3 sequences, of which 15% to 19% were seen once. The ten largest clones take up 2.1% of the sample. Sequenced material: PBMCs or a T cell subset sorted from them (not recorded which). All receptors derive from an adult woman who had mild COVID-19 (a few samples of this study predate the infection). The sample titles of this study are shuffled in the database, so cell type and time point are left out; the donor was told from shared clones.

This chain links TRBV5-5 with TRBJ1-3; no definite D call. Looked up from germline, CDR1 is SGHKS and CDR2 is YYEKEE (reference sequence). Trimming took off 0 bases at V and 0 bases at J, with 4 bases between the two ends. The CDR3 has 14 residues. The DNA of the CDR3 is TGTGCCAGCAGCTTGGCACCCTCTGGAAACACCATATATTTT. It encodes CASSLAPSGNTIYF.

The chain couples TRBV5-1 to TRBJ2-5; 8 bases are a match to TRBD1. Germline CDR1 and CDR2: SGHRS and YFSETQ. With 0 bases clipped from V and 2 bases from J, the junction kept 3 bases outside the gene matches. The CDR3 runs to 15 residues. The CDR3 DNA follows: TGCGCCAGCAGCTTGGGGAACAGGGGGCAAGAGACCCAGTACTTC. It yields the protein CASSLGNRGQETQYF.

The chain recombines TRBV2 with TRBJ2-2, with D perhaps TRBD2 (6 bases). This CDR3 region has 13 residues. The germline CDR1 and CDR2 sequences are SNHLY and FYNNEI. Deletions cut 7 bases from V and 7 bases from J, with 13 bases between. CDR3 loop: CASTTAGIGELFF. In DNA form, the CDR3 reads TGTGCCAGCACCACGGCGGGGATCGGGGAGCTGTTTTTT.

This clonotype has a handful of counts. The CDR3 bases are TGTGCCAGCAGCTACGACTCCGCAGGCGGGGACACTGAAGCTTTCTTT. Its protein product is CASSYDSAGGDTEAFF. The J gene is TRBJ1-1, the V gene TRBV7-3; D gene unclear. V lost 4 bases to trimming and J lost 3 bases, with 18 bases between them. CDR3 length: 16 amino acids. Per germline, CDR1 SGHTA and CDR2 FQGTGA. The full variable domain, with the rest looked up from reference TRBV7-3 and TRBJ1-1, is GAGVSQTPSNKVTEKGKYVELRCDPISGHTALYWYRQSLGQGPEFLIYFQGTGAADDSGLPNDRFFAVRPEGSVSTLKIQRTERGDSAVYLCASSYDSAGGDTEAFFGQGTRLTVV.

This chain links TRBV4-2 with TRBJ2-7, with a tentative D call TRBD2 (5 bases). Trimming removed 1 base from V and 1 base from J, with 14 bases in between. Per germline, CDR1 LGHNA and CDR2 YNFKEQ. CDR3 size: 16 residues. The CDR3 bases are TGTGCCAGCAGCCAAGCCGGGGTCTCAAATTCCTACGAGCAGTACTTC. Amino acids: CASSQAGVSNSYEQYF.

This chain's CDR3 is CAISTGDTQYF. The DNA for the CDR3 is TGTGCCATCAGCACGGGGGATACGCAGTATTTT. The chain recombines TRBV10-3 with TRBJ2-3, with D possibly matching TRBD2 (5 bases). Between the trimmed V and J ends, which lost 6 bases and 6 bases, there was a span of 7 bases. This CDR3 spans 11 amino acids. From germline, CDR1 is ENHRY and CDR2 SYGVKD.

This clonotype was observed a handful of times. V and J are TRBV3-1 and TRBJ2-3; unclear D gene. Trimming removed 4 bases at V and 6 bases at J, with 17 bases between. CDR1 LGHDT and CDR2 YNNKEL come from the germline V gene (reference sequence). The CDR3 loop spans 15 amino acids. CDR3 residues: CASSPLRASTDTQYF. CDR3 sequence (DNA): TGTGCCAGCAGCCCCCTCCGGGCTTCCACGGATACGCAGTATTTT.

This clonotype appeared a few times. This may be a read error: a much more frequent sequence differs by one nucleotide. The chain is built from TRBV3-1 and TRBJ2-3; D unresolved. CDR1 is LGHDT and CDR2 is YNNKEL in the germline V gene (reference sequence). V lost 4 bases, J lost 2 bases, and 4 bases lay in between. CDR3 length: 12 residues. This chain's CDR3 is CASSLHTDTQYF. The CDR3 bases are TGTGCCAGCAGCCTTCACACAGATACGCAGTATTTT.

The V and J genes are TRBV15 and TRBJ1-4, with no clear D. V was trimmed by 1 base and J by 3 bases, leaving 9 bases between them. The CDR3 covers 15 residues. CDR1 is LNHNV, CDR2 YYDKDF, per germline (reference sequence). The CDR3 nucleotides are TGTGCCACCAGCAGAGTAGGGCAGTCTAATGAAAAACTGTTTTTT. This translates into CATSRVGQSNEKLFF.

In this sample, this clonotype turned up many times. The chain recombines TRBV5-5 with TRBJ1-5; D unclear. CDR3 size: 15 residues. Per germline, CDR1 SGHKS and CDR2 YYEKEE (reference sequence). Trimming took off 0 bases at V and 0 bases at J, with 7 bases between the two ends. The CDR3 reads CASSLDPYSNQPQHF. DNA of the CDR3: TGTGCCAGCAGCTTGGACCCGTATAGCAATCAGCCCCAGCATTTT.

This clonotype was recorded at least ten times. The chain combines TRBV20-1 with TRBJ1-1; 7 bases align to TRBD1. CDR1 and CDR2 (germline): DFQATT, SNEGSKA (reference sequence). The CDR3 sequence is 14 residues long. V dropped 4 bases and J dropped 1; count of bases not matched to a gene: 6. The CDR3 sequence: CSATDGTANTEAFF. The CDR3 DNA reads as TGCAGTGCTACAGACGGGACAGCGAACACTGAAGCTTTCTTT.

Here the CDR3 reads CATSRGGLADQETQYF. CDR3 in DNA: TGTGCCACCAGCAGGGGGGGTCTAGCGGACCAAGAGACCCAGTACTTC. The rearrangement uses TRBV15 and TRBJ2-5; 7 nucleotides align to TRBD2. V lost 3 bases, J lost 0 bases, and 7 bases stayed unmatched. The germline CDR1 and CDR2 sequences are LNHNV and YYDKDF (reference sequence). The CDR3 spans 16 residues.

The rearrangement uses TRBV7-9 and TRBJ1-6; D unclear. Germline V gives CDR1 SEHNR, CDR2 FQNEAQ (reference sequence). The CDR3 runs to 12 residues. Trimming stripped 3 bases from V and 8 bases from J, with 5 bases between. For the CDR3, the DNA is TGTGCCAGCAGCTTTCAAGATTCACCCCTCCACTTT. Protein product: CASSFQDSPLHF.

The chain recombines TRBV11-3 with TRBJ2-1, with D tentatively TRBD2 (5 bases). CDR1 is SGHNT, CDR2 YENEEA, per germline. The CDR3 covers 16 residues. With 5 bases removed from V and 0 bases from J, the gap between germline ends came to 14 bases. The CDR3 bases are TGTGCCAGCAGCGAGGGTGCGGGCTACTCCTACAATGAGCAGTTCTTC. Translation: CASSEGAGYSYNEQFF.

This clonotype appeared a few times. The chain recombines TRBV6-1 with TRBJ1-4, with D hard to call. Germline assignment: CDR1 MNHNS and CDR2 SASEGT. This CDR3 contains 14 residues. V was trimmed by 6 bases and J by 0 bases, leaving 8 bases between them. This CDR3 reads CASRSGATNEKLFF. CDR3 DNA sequence: TGTGCCAGCAGATCAGGAGCAACTAATGAAAAACTGTTTTTT.

This clonotype was counted a few times. The genes are TRBV7-6 and TRBJ1-2; possibly TRBD1 for D (5 bases). V was trimmed by 3 bases and J by 8 bases, leaving 10 bases between them. CDR1 is SGHVS and CDR2 is FNYEAQ in the germline V gene. The CDR3 sequence is 12 residues long. The CDR3 coding sequence is TGTGCCAGCAGCTTTGGCGGGGACGGCTACACCTTC. It translates to CASSFGGDGYTF.

This clonotype was found many times. This chain uses TRBV18 with TRBJ2-2, with 10 bases fitting TRBD2. V lost 5 bases to trimming and J lost 5 bases; unmatched junction nucleotides: 5. Germline values: CDR1 KGHSH, CDR2 LQKENI. This CDR3 has 15 residues. The CDR3 loop reads CASSARTSGTGELFF. CDR3 bases: TGTGCCAGCTCAGCCCGGACTAGCGGTACCGGGGAGCTGTTTTTT.

V gene TRBV5-8 combines with J gene TRBJ2-2, with D perhaps assigned TRBD1 or TRBD2 (5 bases each). The length of the CDR3 is 16 residues. Trimming took off 3 bases at V and 0 bases at J, with 12 bases between the two ends. CDR1 and CDR2 (germline): SGHTS, YDEGEE. CDR3 nucleotides: TGTGCCAGCAGCTCTGGGACGTATGCGAACACCGGGGAGCTGTTTTTT. Translating it yields CASSSGTYANTGELFF.

The genes are TRBV11-3 and TRBJ2-3; 7 nucleotides agree with TRBD1. The length of the CDR3 is 15 residues. CDR1 and CDR2 (germline): SGHNT, YENEEA. J lost 0 bases, V lost 4 bases, and 4 bases had no gene match. For the CDR3, the DNA is TGTGCCAGCAGCTCGTTCAGGGGGAGCACAGATACGCAGTATTTT. Protein sequence: CASSSFRGSTDTQYF.

This clonotype has a handful of counts. The rearrangement joins TRBV24-1 to TRBJ2-3; D is perhaps TRBD1 (5 bases). V lost 9 bases to trimming and J lost 0 bases, with 9 bases between them. Germline CDR1 and CDR2: KGHDR and SFDVKD. The CDR3 spans 13 residues. The CDR3 loop reads CATQGSSTDTQYF. The CDR3 coding sequence is TGTGCCACCCAGGGATCTAGCACAGATACGCAGTATTTT.

This clonotype was seen ten or more times. The gene calls are TRBV6-6 and TRBJ1-2; no clear D. CDR3 size: 17 residues. In germline, CDR1 is MNHNY, CDR2 SVGAGI (reference sequence). The V gene lost 0 bases and the J gene lost 5 bases, with 19 bases spanning the gap. The CDR3, as DNA: TGTGCCAGCAGTTACTCGATTGGAGGCCGAGGGATTTATGGCTACACCTTC. Translation: CASSYSIGGRGIYGYTF.

This rearrangement joins TRBV7-9 to TRBJ2-7; D possibly matches TRBD1 or TRBD2 (5 bases each). Per germline, CDR1 SEHNR and CDR2 FQNEAQ (reference sequence). Trimming removed 4 bases at V and 2 bases at J, with 12 bases between. The CDR3 contains 14 residues. This chain's CDR3 is CASSSSGAAYEQYF. DNA of the CDR3: TGTGCCAGCAGCTCCTCCGGGGCCGCCTACGAGCAGTACTTC. Drawing the rest from reference TRBV7-9 and TRBJ2-7, the complete variable domain is DTGVSQNPRHKITKRGQNVTFRCDPISEHNRLYWYRQTLGQGPEFLTYFQNEAQLEKSRLLSDRFSAERPKGSFSTLEIQRTEQGDSAMYLCASSSSGAAYEQYFGPGTRLTVT.